The 9 T cell receptor beta chains given below trace back to one sample, sequenced in a study of CD8+ T cells in alopecia areata. RNA was extracted and reverse transcribed into cDNA as the sequencing template. The table came from immunoSEQ multiplex PCR; TCRdb's copy has only in-frame clones and leaves some out. The sample has 110,000 or so clones; 35% to 40% are singletons. Sequenced material: CD4+ T cells sorted from blood. The origin of the receptors is a human donor with alopecia areata.

This clone occurred a few times. The chain is built from TRBV5-1 and TRBJ2-5; D assignment may be TRBD1 or TRBD2 (5 bases each). The CDR3 loop spans 15 amino acids. The germline V gene encodes CDR1 SGHRS and CDR2 YFSETQ. Trimming cost V 4 bases and J 2 bases, with 15 bases left between them. The CDR3 sequence: CASSGGRAGQETQYF. The DNA for the CDR3 is TGCGCCAGCAGCGGGGGTCGGGCAGGGCAAGAGACCCAGTACTTC.

The chain couples TRBV7-9 to TRBJ1-1, with D possibly being TRBD1 (6 bases). In germline, CDR1 is SEHNR, CDR2 FQNEAQ (reference sequence). Deletions cut 3 bases from V and 0 bases from J, with 11 bases between. There are 15 residues in the CDR3. CDR3 loop: CASSLTGGLNTEAFF. CDR3 in DNA: TGTGCCAGCAGCTTGACAGGCGGGTTGAACACTGAAGCTTTCTTT.

There are a few counts of this clone. Within the sample, other DNA sequences also encode this same CDR3. The rearrangement joins TRBV7-2 to TRBJ2-7; D gene ambiguous. The CDR3 runs to 13 residues. The germline CDR1 and CDR2 sequences are SGHTA and FQGNSA. Deletions cut 1 base from V and 2 bases from J, with 6 bases between. CDR3: CASSLGTAYEQYF. CDR3 coding DNA: TGTGCCAGCAGCTTAGGAACAGCCTACGAGCAGTACTTC.

This chain links TRBV7-9 with TRBJ2-3, with TRBD1 as a possible D gene (6 bases). Per the germline V gene, CDR1 is SEHNR and CDR2 is FQNEAQ (reference sequence). V dropped 3 bases and J dropped 4 bases, with 14 bases sitting between them. CDR3 length equals 15 residues. The CDR3: CASSFGQWNSDTQYF. The DNA for the CDR3 is TGTGCCAGCAGCTTCGGACAGTGGAACTCAGATACGCAGTATTTT.

This clone was observed a handful of times. V usage is TRBV4-3 and J usage is TRBJ2-2; D perhaps matches TRBD1 (6 bases). The germline V gene has CDR1 LGHNA and CDR2 YSLEER. The V and J ends lost 4 bases and 1 base respectively, with 13 bases between them. The CDR3 is made up of 16 amino acids. The CDR3 region has the DNA TGCGCCAGCAGCCCGAACCCGGGACAGAACACCGGGGAGCTGTTTTTT. Its translation is CASSPNPGQNTGELFF.

The J gene is TRBJ1-2, the V gene TRBV2; no definite D call. The length of the CDR3 is 15 residues. Per the germline V gene, CDR1 is SNHLY and CDR2 is FYNNEI. Trimming removed 7 bases from V and 4 bases from J, with 19 bases in between. CDR3 DNA sequence: TGTGCCAGCACCGAGGGTTCATTGCGGAGCTATGGCTACACCTTC. Its translation is CASTEGSLRSYGYTF. The complete variable domain, with remaining parts taken from reference TRBV2 and TRBJ1-2, reads EPEVTQTPSHQVTQMGQEVILRCVPISNHLYFYWYRQILGQKVEFLVSFYNNEISEKSEIFDDQFSVERPDGSNFTLKIRSTKLEDSAMYFCASTEGSLRSYGYTFGSGTRLTVV.

This clone was observed a handful of times. The chain carries TRBV19 and TRBJ1-5, with D hard to call. Germline-derived CDR1 and CDR2 are LNHDA and SQIVND (reference sequence). The CDR3 has 15 amino acids. Trimming left V 10 bases short and J 4 bases short, with 20 bases between. CDR3 residues: CATRLSGIANQPQHF. CDR3 coding DNA: TGTGCCACTCGACTTTCAGGAATTGCTAATCAGCCCCAGCATTTT.

The chain uses TRBV19 and TRBJ2-5; D unresolved. CDR3 size: 13 residues. Trimming removed 7 bases from V and 5 bases from J, with 14 bases in between. The germline V gene has CDR1 LNHDA and CDR2 SQIVND (reference sequence). The DNA for the CDR3 is TGTGCCAGTATGGGTGCCCCCGTCGAGACCCAGTACTTC. Translated, it gives CASMGAPVETQYF. The complete variable domain, with remaining parts taken from reference TRBV19 and TRBJ2-5, reads DGGITQSPKYLFRKEGQNVTLSCEQNLNHDAMYWYRQDPGQGLRLIYYSQIVNDFQKGDIAEGYSVSREKKESFPLTVTSAQKNPTAFYLCASMGAPVETQYFGPGTRLLVL.

The chain combines TRBV5-6 with TRBJ1-5, with 7 bases aligning to TRBD1. The CDR3 runs to 16 residues. With V trimmed by 3 bases and J by 9 bases, 15 bases remained unmatched. CDR1 and CDR2 (germline): SGHDT, YYEEEE. The CDR3 is CASSWGQHDLGGPQHF. CDR3 bases: TGTGCCAGCAGCTGGGGACAGCATGACTTGGGGGGGCCCCAGCATTTT.